Listed below are T cell receptor beta chains from one sample, sequenced in a study of technical replicates of blood from a few donors. This table comes from immunoSEQ multiplex PCR, and its TCRdb copy is limited to in-frame clones, with some not included. The profile shows tens of thousands of clones, roughly 98% of them singletons. Sequencing was performed on T cells isolated from PBMCs. The receptors were sampled from a human donor in good health. Both conserved end residues are part of each CDR3. The D gene is left open where the match is weak. Clone size is given for some rows only: seen once, a few or many times, or a class if the clone is expanded.

CDR3 DNA | CDR3 protein | J gene | clone size | V gene | D gene
TGTGCCTGGAGTGAACTAATCAATCAGCCCCAGCATTTT | CAWSELINQPQHF | TRBJ1-5 | NA | TRBV30 | NA
TGTGCCAGCAGCCAGATCCGGGTAGGGGGTTACAATGAGCAGTTCTTC | CASSQIRVGGYNEQFF | TRBJ2-1 | NA | TRBV7-9 | NA
TGCGCCAGCAGCCAAGTGGGGGCGAGTGTTCAGCCCCAGCATTTT | CASSQVGASVQPQHF | TRBJ1-5 | NA | TRBV4-1 | NA
TGTGCCAGCAGCTCAAGGGTGCCAGGGGTTACTGGAAACACCATATATTTT | CASSSRVPGVTGNTIYF | TRBJ1-3 | NA | TRBV7-6 | NA
TGCGCCAGCAGCTTCGGACAGGGGGTTTTTGAGACCCAGTACTTC | CASSFGQGVFETQYF | TRBJ2-5 | NA | TRBV5-1 | TRBD1
TGCGCCAGCAGCCTCGGGGAGTTCAATCAGCCCCAGCATTTT | CASSLGEFNQPQHF | TRBJ1-5 | NA | TRBV4-1 | NA
TGTGCCAGCAGCCCCCTAGGAGGCGTCGGGTACGAGCAGTACTTC | CASSPLGGVGYEQYF | TRBJ2-7 | NA | TRBV7-9 | NA
TGTGCCAGCAGCCAAACTACAGGAGCTAACTATGGCTACACCTTC | CASSQTTGANYGYTF | TRBJ1-2 | NA | TRBV11-2 | NA
TGTGCCAGCAGCTTGGGACAGGCGGGCGTAAATCAGCCCCAGCATTTT | CASSLGQAGVNQPQHF | TRBJ1-5 | NA | TRBV11-3 | TRBD1
TGTGCCAGCAGCTTAGGGGCGCTCACTAATGAAAAACTGTTTTTT | CASSLGALTNEKLFF | TRBJ1-4 | NA | TRBV7-9 | NA
TGTGCCAGCCGGTTAGCGGGACCCTACGAGCAGTACTTC | CASRLAGPYEQYF | TRBJ2-7 | few | TRBV28 | TRBD2
TGTGCCAGCAGCGTAGCTGACATCTCCTACGAGCAGTACTTC | CASSVADISYEQYF | TRBJ2-7 | NA | TRBV9 | NA
TGTGCCAGCTCACCACCGTCTGCAGGCCCCTTGAGTAATCAGCCCCAGCATTTT | CASSPPSAGPLSNQPQHF | TRBJ1-5 | NA | TRBV18 | NA
TGCGCCAGCAGGTACCCCGGGACAGCGAACACTGAAGCTTTCTTT | CASRYPGTANTEAFF | TRBJ1-1 | NA | TRBV5-1 | TRBD1
TGTGCCAGCAGTTTAGGCGGGCCCCAACTGAACACTGAAGCTTTCTTT | CASSLGGPQLNTEAFF | TRBJ1-1 | NA | TRBV27 | NA
TGTGCCAGCAGCTCCTCCGAGTTCAGCACAGATACGCAGTATTTT | CASSSSEFSTDTQYF | TRBJ2-3 | NA | TRBV7-6 | NA
TGTGCCTGGACTACCGGGACAACCACCTACGAGCAGTACTTC | CAWTTGTTTYEQYF | TRBJ2-7 | NA | TRBV30 | NA
TGTGCCAGTAGTATCCCCTTAGCCAAAAACATTCAGTACTTC | CASSIPLAKNIQYF | TRBJ2-4 | NA | TRBV19 | NA
TGCAGCGTTTACGGGAATCTTGACCCCGGGGAGCTGTTTTTT | CSVYGNLDPGELFF | TRBJ2-2 | NA | TRBV29-1 | NA
TGTGCCAGCAGCTTAGTCGGAGGGGCCACAGATACGCAGTATTTT | CASSLVGGATDTQYF | TRBJ2-3 | NA | TRBV7-8 | NA
TGTGCCAGCAGCTTAGTCGGGGGACGGACTAGTCCAGATACGCAGTATTTT | CASSLVGGRTSPDTQYF | TRBJ2-3 | NA | TRBV7-6 | TRBD2
TGTGCCAGCAGCGTAGGGGGGGTGGGGTCGATCTATGGCTACACCTTC | CASSVGGVGSIYGYTF | TRBJ1-2 | NA | TRBV9 | NA
TGTGCCAGCAGCCCTGGACAGGGCGAAAAACTGTTTTTT | CASSPGQGEKLFF | TRBJ1-4 | NA | TRBV5-4 | TRBD1
TGTGCCAGCAGCCAATCCGGGAGGTACGAGCAGTACTTC | CASSQSGRYEQYF | TRBJ2-7 | NA | TRBV4-2 | TRBD2
TGTGCCAGCAGCCGAGGGGGTGGGAACACTGAAGCTTTCTTT | CASSRGGGNTEAFF | TRBJ1-1 | NA | TRBV27 | NA
TGTGCCAGCAGCTCACTAATGCAAAACACCCTAAACAATGAGCAGTTCTTC | CASSSLMQNTLNNEQFF | TRBJ2-1 | NA | TRBV13 | NA
TGTGCCAGCAGTCCCCGGGGGGGGTACTATGGCTACACCTTC | CASSPRGGYYGYTF | TRBJ1-2 | once | TRBV27 | NA
TGTGCCAGCAGTGAACGGGAGGCCGGGGAGCTGTTTTTT | CASSEREAGELFF | TRBJ2-2 | NA | TRBV2 | TRBD2
TGTGCCACCAGCCCTGACAGGGCGAGGAACTATGGCTACACCTTC | CATSPDRARNYGYTF | TRBJ1-2 | NA | TRBV15 | TRBD1
TGTGCCAGCAGCTTGAGTATGGGGGCCCAAGAGACCCAGTACTTC | CASSLSMGAQETQYF | TRBJ2-5 | NA | TRBV5-6 | NA
TGCGCCAGCAGCTACCGACTAGCGGCGTACAATGAGCAGTTCTTC | CASSYRLAAYNEQFF | TRBJ2-1 | NA | TRBV5-1 | TRBD2
TGTGCCAGCAGCTTAGCAGCTAGCGGGGGGGAGACAGATACGCAGTATTTT | CASSLAASGGETDTQYF | TRBJ2-3 | NA | TRBV7-9 | TRBD2
TGCAGCGTTGGAATGGGGACTAGGGGCGAAGAGCAGTACTTC | CSVGMGTRGEEQYF | TRBJ2-7 | NA | TRBV29-1 | TRBD2
TGTGCCTGGAGTACCGGGACAGGGGTTTTTGAAGCTTTCTTT | CAWSTGTGVFEAFF | TRBJ1-1 | NA | TRBV30 | TRBD1
TGTGCCAGCAGTTGGGACCGGGACAGGGACCTCTATGGCTACACCTTC | CASSWDRDRDLYGYTF | TRBJ1-2 | NA | TRBV27 | TRBD1
TGCGCCAGCAGCTTGGTTGAGCGGGGGAGATTTTACATAGAAGGGGGGACCCAGTACTTC | CASSLVERGRFYIEGGTQYF | TRBJ2-5 | NA | TRBV5-1 | TRBD2
TGTGCCAGCAGTCCACAGAGAAGTAGCAATCAGCCCCAGCATTTT | CASSPQRSSNQPQHF | TRBJ1-5 | once | TRBV6-5 | NA
TGCGCCAGCAGTGAGGCTGGACAGGGGTTTGGCACCGGGGAGCTGTTTTTT | CASSEAGQGFGTGELFF | TRBJ2-2 | once | TRBV10-2 | TRBD1
TGTGCCAGCAGTTACTGGGGTGGACTAGCCAAAAACATTCAGTACTTC | CASSYWGGLAKNIQYF | TRBJ2-4 | NA | TRBV6-6 | NA
TGTGCCAGCAGTGAAGGGGTCCCCTACAATGAGCAGTTCTTC | CASSEGVPYNEQFF | TRBJ2-1 | NA | TRBV6-4 | NA
TGTGCCAGCAGTTTACAGGGGGGTAATGAGCAGTTCTTC | CASSLQGGNEQFF | TRBJ2-1 | NA | TRBV27 | NA
TGTGCCAGCTCACCCTGGACAGGGGGGAGCTCCTACGAGCAGTACTTC | CASSPWTGGSSYEQYF | TRBJ2-7 | NA | TRBV18 | TRBD1
TGCGCCAGGAGTCGCAAGGGGGCGAGCCCTGAAGCTTTCTTT | CARSRKGASPEAFF | TRBJ1-1 | NA | TRBV5-1 | TRBD1
TGCGCCAGCAGTGAGTCGGGGCAACCCTACGAGCAGTACTTC | CASSESGQPYEQYF | TRBJ2-7 | once | TRBV10-1 | NA
TGTGCCAGCATCTTACAGGGGAACGAAAACACCATATATTTT | CASILQGNENTIYF | TRBJ1-3 | NA | TRBV2 | TRBD1
TGTGCCTGGAGCCAGGGTAATAATCAGCCCCAGCATTTT | CAWSQGNNQPQHF | TRBJ1-5 | once | TRBV30 | NA
TGTGCCAGCAGGGAGGAGGGAGGATACTACGAGCAGTACTTC | CASREEGGYYEQYF | TRBJ2-7 | NA | TRBV28 | NA
TGCGCCAGCAGCCAAATAACAGGCTCCCCCTACGAGCAGTACTTC | CASSQITGSPYEQYF | TRBJ2-7 | NA | TRBV4-1 | NA